Shown below are 11 T cell receptor beta chains from a single sample sequenced in a study of human T cells and chemical hapten exposure. TCRdb re-called the RACE reads with MiXCR, one entry per CDR3 protein. Among 65,000 to 95,000 distinct CDR3 sequences, 8.6% were seen once, and the ten largest hold around 1.7%. The time point is: healthy volunteer bleed at 6 weeks. Total RNA came from unfractionated whole blood. Sequenced: whole blood. All receptors derive from a female donor in good health. Some clones in this sample may be carry-over from other donors' samples.

The CDR3 DNA sequence: TGCGCCAGCAGCCAAGTAAGAGGGTTTAGTCGACAGAACTATGGCTACACCTTC. This gives the protein CASSQVRGFSRQNYGYTF. The chain has TRBV4-1 and TRBJ1-2, with D possibly matching TRBD1 (5 bases). This CDR3 is 18 amino acids long. Germline CDR1 MGHRA, CDR2 YSYEKL. V was pared by 1 base and J by 2 bases, with 20 bases between.

This clonotype has just a few counts. The chain joins TRBV4-1 to TRBJ2-3, with TRBD1 matching 9 bases. The CDR3 runs 17 residues. Germline-derived CDR1 and CDR2 are MGHRA and YSYEKL. The junction had 6 bases not matched to a gene; V was cut back by 0 bases and J by 2 bases. CDR3 nucleotides: TGCGCCAGCAGCCAAGATAGTGGGACAGGGATCACAGATACGCAGTATTTT. Translation gives CASSQDSGTGITDTQYF.

In this sample, this clonotype turned up many times. This sequence joins TRBV7-2 and TRBJ2-1, with 9 bases fitting TRBD2. Looked up from germline, CDR1 is SGHTA and CDR2 is FQGNSA. The junction had 7 bases not matched to a gene; V was cut back by 1 base and J by 6 bases. The CDR3 is made up of 16 amino acids. This chain's CDR3 is CASSLDRGGAGNEQFF. The CDR3 coding sequence is TGTGCCAGCAGCTTAGATCGCGGGGGGGCCGGCAATGAGCAGTTCTTC. Complete variable domain (other parts from reference TRBV7-2 and TRBJ2-1): GAGVSQSPSNKVTEKGKDVELRCDPISGHTALYWYRQSLGQGLEFLIYFQGNSAPDKSGLPSDRFSAERTGGSVSTLTIQRTQQEDSAVYLCASSLDRGGAGNEQFFGPGTRLTVL.

Concerning this clonotype: A clone one base away is much larger, so this may be a read error. V and J are TRBV4-2 and TRBJ2-5; 9 nucleotides align to TRBD2. There are 15 residues in the CDR3. Losses at the gene ends were 4 bases for V and 7 bases for J; bases not matched to a gene: 10. The germline gives CDR1 LGHNA, CDR2 YNFKEQ. The CDR3 region is CASSRGTSREGTQYF. CDR3 bases: TGTGCCAGCAGCCGTGGGACTAGCAGGGAAGGGACCCAGTACTTC.

This clonotype has at least ten counts. The gene calls are TRBV3-1 and TRBJ1-5; D remains unclear. V was shortened by 8 bases and J by 9 bases, with 8 bases between the two germline ends. The germline gives CDR1 LGHDT, CDR2 YNNKEL (reference sequence). The CDR3 consists of 10 residues. CDR3 coding DNA: TGTGCCAGCGGTCCCGGGCCCCAGCATTTT. It specifies CASGPGPQHF.

The sample holds many counts of this clonotype. The rearrangement links TRBV29-1 to TRBJ2-7, with D hard to call. V was cut by 1 base and J by 3 bases, with 10 bases left in between. Germline assignment: CDR1 SQVTM and CDR2 ANQGSEA. The CDR3 contains 13 residues. DNA for the CDR3: TGCAGCGTTGAAGGGCTAGGGAACTACGAGCAGTACTTC. Translating gives CSVEGLGNYEQYF.

In this sample, this clonotype turned up many times. The chain couples TRBV29-1 to TRBJ1-1, with 9 bases aligning to TRBD1. J gave up 0 bases and V 3 bases, and 11 bases lay outside the gene matches. Looked up from germline, CDR1 is SQVTM and CDR2 is ANQGSEA. CDR3 length: 17 amino acids. The CDR3 nucleotides read TGCAGCGTTGATTCTAGGACAGGGGTTTTTATGAACACTGAAGCTTTCTTT. This sequence encodes CSVDSRTGVFMNTEAFF.

This rearrangement joins TRBV29-1 to TRBJ2-1, with 10 bases identical to TRBD2. Trimming took 6 bases from V and 10 from J; bases not matched to a gene: 15. The CDR3 contains 15 residues. Per germline, CDR1 SQVTM and CDR2 ANQGSEA. DNA for the CDR3: TGCAGCGTCGTAAGTGTAGCGGGGGGACAGGTGGAGCAGTTCTTC. This codes for CSVVSVAGGQVEQFF.

This clonotype was detected a few times. This chain joins TRBV5-1 and TRBJ2-7; possibly TRBD2 for D (6 bases). In germline, CDR1 is SGHRS, CDR2 YFSETQ. Trimming shortened V by 4 bases and J by 0 bases, and 17 bases separated the two germline ends. CDR3 length equals 16 residues. The CDR3 bases are TGCGCCAGCAGCCCCGGATGGGGAGGACGCTCCTACGAGCAGTACTTC. Translated, it gives CASSPGWGGRSYEQYF.

Many counts were recorded for this clonotype. The chain is built from TRBV12-3 or TRBV12-4 and TRBJ2-7; a possible D gene is TRBD2 (5 bases). The CDR3 contains 15 residues. Trimming removed 5 bases at V and 3 bases at J, with 17 bases between. CDR3: CASSPSPDGDYEQYF. The CDR3, as DNA: TGTGCCAGCAGTCCTTCCCCGGACGGGGACTACGAGCAGTACTTC.

This clonotype showed up many times. This rearrangement joins TRBV12-3 or TRBV12-4 to TRBJ2-7; D gene ambiguous. V lost 3 bases and J lost 3, with 9 bases in between. CDR3 length: 13 residues. CDR3 nucleotides: TGTGCCAGCAGTTTTGGGCAGAACTACGAGCAGTACTTC. This translates into CASSFGQNYEQYF.